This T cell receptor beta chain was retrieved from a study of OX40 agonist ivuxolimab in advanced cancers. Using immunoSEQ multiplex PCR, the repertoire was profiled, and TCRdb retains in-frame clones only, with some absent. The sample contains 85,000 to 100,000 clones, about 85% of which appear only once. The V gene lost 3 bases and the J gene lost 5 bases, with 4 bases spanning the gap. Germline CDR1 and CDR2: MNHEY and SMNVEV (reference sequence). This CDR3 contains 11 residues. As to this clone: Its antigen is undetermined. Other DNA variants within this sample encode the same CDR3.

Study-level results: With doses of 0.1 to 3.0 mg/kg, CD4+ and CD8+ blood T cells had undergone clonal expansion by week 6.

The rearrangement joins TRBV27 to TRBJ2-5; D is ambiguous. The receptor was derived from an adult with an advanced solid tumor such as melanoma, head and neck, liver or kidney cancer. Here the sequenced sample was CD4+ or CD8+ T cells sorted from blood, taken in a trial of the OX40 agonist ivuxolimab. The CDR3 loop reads CASSLGETQYF. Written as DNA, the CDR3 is TGTGCCAGCAGTTTGGGGGAGACCCAGTACTTC.